This TCR beta chain was obtained from a study of memory CD4+ T cells and cytomegalovirus serostatus. TCRdb's table, derived via immunoSEQ multiplex PCR, lists solely in-frame clones and lacks some. Seen here are about 75,000 clones, around 80% observed once, and the top ten hold around 2.6%. The CDR3 runs 13 residues. Trimming removed 2 bases from V and 10 bases from J; junction bases left unmatched: 5. The germline V gene has CDR1 SNHLY and CDR2 FYNNEI. The sort gate was single viable CD3+CD4+CD8-CD45RO+ cells for memory CD4+ T cells. Sequencing input: memory CD4+ T cells from blood. The chain uses TRBV2 and TRBJ2-1; 7 positions match TRBD1. The sequence was collected from an adult in good health and CMV-seropositive. CDR3 region: CASSERQGSEQFF. DNA for the CDR3: TGTGCCAGCAGTGAACGACAGGGCTCCGAGCAGTTCTTC.